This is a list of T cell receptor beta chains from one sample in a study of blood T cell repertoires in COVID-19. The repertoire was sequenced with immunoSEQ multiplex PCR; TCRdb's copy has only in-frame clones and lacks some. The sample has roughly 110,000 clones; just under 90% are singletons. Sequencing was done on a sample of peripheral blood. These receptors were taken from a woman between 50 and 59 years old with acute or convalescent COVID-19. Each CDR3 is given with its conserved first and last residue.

CDR3aa: CASSQDPGSGNQPQHF
len: 16
v_gene: TRBV4-1

CDR3aa: CASTTSGWRGGFSGEQFF
len: 18
v_gene: TRBV11-2

CDR3aa: CASSLWASGSMETQYF
len: 16
v_gene: TRBV28

CDR3aa: CASSLLPSSYNEQFF
len: 15
v_gene: TRBV27

CDR3aa: CAISESGGINYGYTF
len: 15
v_gene: TRBV10-3

CDR3aa: CASSEDREGNEKLFF
len: 15
v_gene: TRBV23-1

CDR3aa: CASTVGGIMNTEAFF
len: 15
v_gene: TRBV6-5

CDR3aa: CASSLGIQGLNTEAFF
len: 16
v_gene: TRBV5-4

CDR3aa: CSVAGGILKNEQYF
len: 14
v_gene: TRBV29-1

CDR3aa: CAIRGPAGHEAFF
len: 13
v_gene: TRBV10-3

CDR3aa: CATSRGGGAYGYTF
len: 14
v_gene: TRBV15

CDR3aa: CASSYMRLRNEQFF
len: 14
v_gene: TRBV6-2/TRBV6-3

CDR3aa: CASRPPEEGWYGYTF
len: 15
v_gene: TRBV19

CDR3aa: CASSPVQTEAFF
len: 12
v_gene: TRBV18

CDR3aa: CASSQEGLGQGHGELFF
len: 17
v_gene: TRBV7-6

CDR3aa: CASKETSGTDTQYF
len: 14
v_gene: TRBV6-5